This T cell receptor (beta chain) was captured by sequencing in a study of cytomegalovirus exposure and HLA in healthy donors. Trimming removed 6 bases at V and 8 bases at J, with 14 bases between. This CDR3 contains 11 residues. CDR1 and CDR2 (germline): DFQATT, SNEGSKA (reference sequence). On this clone: No antigen is known for it.

The PCR contained 60 Vbeta and 13 Jbeta primers. Assay used: immunoSEQ multiplex PCR; TCRdb lists only in-frame clones, some missing. The sample lists nearly 110,000 clones; over 75% were seen once. Findings and limits, study-wide: A previous analysis found most TCR beta V segments productive roughly 90% or roughly 30% of the time. Upon later analysis, TCR association rates were observed to vary by HLA locus, being highest for DRB1 and lowest for HLA-C. Donors were assumed by presence/absence analyses to have roughly uniform sequencing depth.

The origin of this receptor is a man aged 30-40 years in good health and CMV-seronegative. The rearrangement joins TRBV20-1 to TRBJ2-7, with D unresolved. The source material was PBMCs. CDR3 coding DNA: TGCAGTGCAGGTCGGGTCCTCAAGCAGTACTTC. This encodes CSAGRVLKQYF.